These T cell receptor beta chains were read from a single sample in a study of blood T cell repertoires in COVID-19. Data came from immunoSEQ multiplex PCR; TCRdb stores just in-frame clones and leaves some out. This table has 200,000 or so clones, approximately 82% appearing once. Input material: peripheral blood. Receptor source: a human donor with acute or convalescent COVID-19. The donor label of this sample is uncertain. CDR3s include the opening cysteine and the closing phenylalanine or tryptophan. The order of the fields is clone size, V gene, D gene, J gene, CDR3 protein, CDR3 DNA. A D gene is named only where the DNA matches it firmly. For some rows the clone size is stated as once, few or many, or as a class when expanded; others skip it.

clone size: few; V gene: TRBV29-1; D gene: TRBD1; J gene: TRBJ1-2; CDR3 protein: CSVPSTGVGYTF; CDR3 DNA: TGCAGCGTCCCTAGTACAGGGGTCGGCTACACCTTC
clone size: NA; V gene: TRBV19; D gene: TRBD1; J gene: TRBJ2-7; CDR3 protein: CASNQAGQGKPYEQYF; CDR3 DNA: TGTGCCAGTAATCAGGCCGGACAGGGAAAACCCTACGAGCAGTACTTC
clone size: NA; V gene: TRBV5-1; D gene: TRBD2; J gene: TRBJ2-2; CDR3 protein: CASRVGGSTGELFF; CDR3 DNA: TGCGCCAGCAGAGTTGGCGGGAGTACCGGGGAGCTGTTTTTT
clone size: NA; V gene: TRBV6-6; D gene: TRBD1; J gene: TRBJ2-3; CDR3 protein: CASTKQGGPDTQYF; CDR3 DNA: TGTGCCAGCACTAAACAGGGGGGCCCAGATACGCAGTATTTT
clone size: NA; V gene: TRBV28; D gene: NA; J gene: TRBJ2-7; CDR3 protein: CASSSPSPGYEQYF; CDR3 DNA: TGTGCCAGCAGTTCCCCCAGTCCAGGCTACGAGCAGTACTTC
clone size: NA; V gene: TRBV7-9; D gene: TRBD2; J gene: TRBJ2-3; CDR3 protein: CASSLAGGQVDTQYF; CDR3 DNA: TGTGCCAGCAGCTTGGCGGGAGGGCAAGTGGATACGCAGTATTTT
clone size: once; V gene: TRBV10-1; D gene: TRBD2; J gene: TRBJ2-2; CDR3 protein: CASSESGAGGPKSPGELFF; CDR3 DNA: TGCGCCAGCAGTGAGTCAGGCGCGGGAGGGCCAAAGTCGCCCGGGGAGCTGTTTTTT
clone size: NA; V gene: TRBV7-3; D gene: TRBD2; J gene: TRBJ2-3; CDR3 protein: CASSFTSGADTQYF; CDR3 DNA: TGTGCCAGCAGCTTTACTAGCGGGGCAGATACGCAGTATTTT
clone size: NA; V gene: TRBV15; D gene: NA; J gene: TRBJ2-5; CDR3 protein: CATSRDLPRPKETQYF; CDR3 DNA: TGTGCCACCAGCAGAGATCTTCCTAGGCCCAAGGAGACCCAGTACTTC
clone size: NA; V gene: TRBV18; D gene: TRBD1; J gene: TRBJ2-1; CDR3 protein: CASSPGQVTYNEQFF; CDR3 DNA: TGTGCCAGCTCACCAGGACAGGTGACCTACAATGAGCAGTTCTTC
clone size: NA; V gene: TRBV12-3/TRBV12-4; D gene: TRBD1; J gene: TRBJ1-5; CDR3 protein: CASGGQGDQPQHF; CDR3 DNA: TGTGCCAGCGGCGGACAGGGAGATCAGCCCCAGCATTTT
clone size: NA; V gene: TRBV7-6; D gene: TRBD2; J gene: TRBJ2-5; CDR3 protein: CASSTPGLAGRTQYF; CDR3 DNA: TGTGCCAGCAGCACGCCAGGACTAGCGGGAAGGACCCAGTACTTC
clone size: NA; V gene: TRBV3-1/TRBV3-2; D gene: NA; J gene: TRBJ2-1; CDR3 protein: CASSQDRGVAYNEQFF; CDR3 DNA: TGTGCCAGCAGCCAAGATCGGGGAGTAGCCTACAATGAGCAGTTCTTC
clone size: NA; V gene: TRBV11-1; D gene: TRBD1; J gene: TRBJ2-2; CDR3 protein: CASSLRGAGGTGELFF; CDR3 DNA: TGTGCCAGCAGCTTAAGAGGGGCAGGGGGAACCGGGGAGCTGTTTTTT
clone size: NA; V gene: TRBV19; D gene: NA; J gene: TRBJ1-2; CDR3 protein: CASRESGQTGGYTF; CDR3 DNA: TGTGCCAGTAGAGAATCGGGACAAACCGGTGGCTACACCTTC
clone size: NA; V gene: TRBV7-8; D gene: TRBD1; J gene: TRBJ1-2; CDR3 protein: CASSLGTGTYGYTF; CDR3 DNA: TGTGCCAGCAGCTTAGGGACAGGGACCTATGGCTACACCTTC
clone size: once; V gene: TRBV27; D gene: TRBD1; J gene: TRBJ2-5; CDR3 protein: CASSPDRILETQYF; CDR3 DNA: TGTGCCAGCAGTCCGGACAGGATCTTAGAGACCCAGTACTTC
clone size: few; V gene: TRBV18; D gene: NA; J gene: TRBJ2-3; CDR3 protein: CASSRTSSTDTQYF; CDR3 DNA: TGTGCCAGCTCCAGGACATCTAGCACAGATACGCAGTATTTT
clone size: NA; V gene: TRBV11-3; D gene: TRBD2; J gene: TRBJ2-7; CDR3 protein: CASSIGGAYEQYF; CDR3 DNA: TGTGCCAGCAGTATTGGGGGGGCCTACGAGCAGTACTTC
clone size: NA; V gene: TRBV5-4; D gene: TRBD1; J gene: TRBJ1-2; CDR3 protein: CASSLALGQGADGYTF; CDR3 DNA: TGTGCCAGCAGCTTGGCCCTGGGACAGGGGGCAGATGGCTACACCTTC
clone size: NA; V gene: TRBV15; D gene: NA; J gene: TRBJ2-1; CDR3 protein: CATGPGLRLGRLVF; CDR3 DNA: TGTGCCACCGGACCGGGACTCAGGCTTGGTAGGCTGGTCTTC
clone size: NA; V gene: TRBV28; D gene: NA; J gene: TRBJ2-7; CDR3 protein: CASSLAGVVSYEQYF; CDR3 DNA: TGTGCCAGCAGTTTAGCAGGGGTTGTATCCTACGAGCAGTACTTC
clone size: NA; V gene: TRBV28; D gene: NA; J gene: TRBJ2-6; CDR3 protein: CASSRTGSGANVLTF; CDR3 DNA: TGTGCCAGCAGTCGCACAGGGTCCGGGGCCAACGTCCTGACTTTC
clone size: NA; V gene: TRBV30; D gene: TRBD2; J gene: TRBJ2-1; CDR3 protein: CAWTGTSGISYNEQFF; CDR3 DNA: TGTGCCTGGACCGGGACTAGCGGGATTTCCTACAATGAGCAGTTCTTC
clone size: NA; V gene: TRBV24-1; D gene: NA; J gene: TRBJ2-3; CDR3 protein: CATSSGTDTQYF; CDR3 DNA: TGTGCCACCTCAAGCGGGACAGATACGCAGTATTTT
clone size: NA; V gene: TRBV6-6; D gene: NA; J gene: TRBJ1-1; CDR3 protein: CASSYGGAGNTEAFF; CDR3 DNA: TGTGCCAGCAGTTACGGAGGGGCGGGAAACACTGAAGCTTTCTTT
clone size: NA; V gene: TRBV27; D gene: NA; J gene: TRBJ2-1; CDR3 protein: CASSLNRQGGNEQFF; CDR3 DNA: TGTGCCAGCAGTTTAAATAGGCAGGGAGGCAATGAGCAGTTCTTC
clone size: NA; V gene: TRBV5-1; D gene: NA; J gene: TRBJ2-1; CDR3 protein: CASSLAASGSEQFF; CDR3 DNA: TGCGCCAGCAGCTTGGCGGCCTCGGGGAGTGAGCAGTTCTTC
clone size: NA; V gene: TRBV5-1; D gene: NA; J gene: TRBJ2-1; CDR3 protein: CASSVELFFQTYNEQFF; CDR3 DNA: TGCGCCAGCAGCGTGGAATTGTTCTTCCAGACCTACAATGAGCAGTTCTTC
clone size: few; V gene: TRBV7-2; D gene: NA; J gene: TRBJ2-1; CDR3 protein: CASSKQGIDEQFF; CDR3 DNA: TGTGCCAGCAGCAAACAGGGTATCGATGAGCAGTTCTTC
clone size: NA; V gene: TRBV28; D gene: NA; J gene: TRBJ1-5; CDR3 protein: CASSPMHQPQHF; CDR3 DNA: TGTGCCAGCAGTCCTATGCATCAGCCCCAGCATTTT
clone size: NA; V gene: TRBV29-1; D gene: TRBD1; J gene: TRBJ1-1; CDR3 protein: CSVEQGRTEAFF; CDR3 DNA: TGCAGCGTAGAACAGGGGCGCACTGAAGCTTTCTTT
clone size: NA; V gene: TRBV5-1; D gene: NA; J gene: TRBJ1-6; CDR3 protein: CASSLIRTGNSPLHF; CDR3 DNA: TGCGCCAGCAGCTTGATCAGGACTGGGAATTCACCCCTCCACTTT
clone size: NA; V gene: TRBV6-5; D gene: NA; J gene: TRBJ1-1; CDR3 protein: CASRSPGSTEAFF; CDR3 DNA: TGTGCCAGCAGGTCTCCAGGGTCCACTGAAGCTTTCTTT
clone size: few; V gene: TRBV5-4; D gene: TRBD1; J gene: TRBJ2-7; CDR3 protein: CASSPLDRGMREQYF; CDR3 DNA: TGTGCCAGCAGCCCCTTGGACAGGGGAATGAGGGAGCAGTACTTC
clone size: NA; V gene: TRBV11-2; D gene: TRBD1; J gene: TRBJ2-3; CDR3 protein: CASSLGARGRADTQYF; CDR3 DNA: TGTGCCAGCAGCTTGGGTGCCAGGGGGCGCGCAGATACGCAGTATTTT
clone size: few; V gene: TRBV12-5; D gene: TRBD1; J gene: TRBJ1-6; CDR3 protein: CASGLGQGQSPLHF; CDR3 DNA: TGTGCTAGTGGTTTGGGACAGGGGCAATCACCCCTCCACTTT
clone size: NA; V gene: TRBV28; D gene: TRBD2; J gene: TRBJ2-7; CDR3 protein: CASRPGGGHEQYF; CDR3 DNA: TGTGCCAGCAGGCCCGGGGGGGGCCACGAGCAGTACTTC
clone size: NA; V gene: TRBV28; D gene: TRBD1; J gene: TRBJ1-6; CDR3 protein: CASSLPRTGGYSPLHF; CDR3 DNA: TGTGCCAGCAGCCTCCCCCGGACAGGAGGGTATTCACCCCTCCACTTT
clone size: NA; V gene: TRBV19; D gene: NA; J gene: TRBJ1-5; CDR3 protein: CASSLLHGNQPQHF; CDR3 DNA: TGTGCCAGTAGTCTTTTACATGGCAATCAGCCCCAGCATTTT
clone size: NA; V gene: TRBV27; D gene: TRBD1; J gene: TRBJ1-4; CDR3 protein: CASSSLTGWNEKLFF; CDR3 DNA: TGTGCCAGCAGTTCGCTGACAGGGTGGAATGAAAAACTGTTTTTT
clone size: NA; V gene: TRBV29-1; D gene: TRBD1; J gene: TRBJ1-2; CDR3 protein: CSVVWGTGDGYTF; CDR3 DNA: TGCAGCGTTGTATGGGGGACAGGGGACGGCTACACCTTC
clone size: NA; V gene: TRBV19; D gene: TRBD1; J gene: TRBJ1-5; CDR3 protein: CASGGMSNQPQHF; CDR3 DNA: TGTGCCTCAGGGGGCATGAGCAATCAGCCCCAGCATTTT
clone size: NA; V gene: TRBV18; D gene: TRBD2; J gene: TRBJ2-3; CDR3 protein: CASSPRLAGVTDTQYF; CDR3 DNA: TGTGCCAGCTCACCAAGACTAGCGGGAGTCACAGATACGCAGTATTTT
clone size: NA; V gene: TRBV5-1; D gene: NA; J gene: TRBJ2-5; CDR3 protein: CASSSGFMETQYF; CDR3 DNA: TGCGCCAGCAGCTCGGGGTTTATGGAGACCCAGTACTTC
clone size: NA; V gene: TRBV27; D gene: TRBD2; J gene: TRBJ2-1; CDR3 protein: CASSLRLAGTLHNEQFF; CDR3 DNA: TGTGCCAGCAGTTTACGACTAGCGGGCACGCTCCACAATGAGCAGTTCTTC
clone size: NA; V gene: TRBV10-3; D gene: TRBD1; J gene: TRBJ1-1; CDR3 protein: CAISQQGPLNTEAFF; CDR3 DNA: TGTGCCATCAGCCAACAGGGGCCCCTGAACACTGAAGCTTTCTTT
clone size: NA; V gene: TRBV20-1; D gene: NA; J gene: TRBJ1-1; CDR3 protein: CSASAADLNTEAFF; CDR3 DNA: TGCAGTGCTAGTGCCGCGGACTTGAACACTGAAGCTTTCTTT
clone size: NA; V gene: TRBV4-1; D gene: NA; J gene: TRBJ1-2; CDR3 protein: CASSLTENSGYTF; CDR3 DNA: TGCGCCAGCAGCCTGACAGAGAATTCTGGCTACACCTTC
clone size: NA; V gene: TRBV5-1; D gene: TRBD2; J gene: TRBJ2-2; CDR3 protein: CASSPYGLVGGTGELFF; CDR3 DNA: TGCGCCAGCAGCCCTTACGGACTAGTTGGGGGCACCGGGGAGCTGTTTTTT